The source of this TCR beta chain is a study of shared clonotypes between healthy human individuals. Study outcomes and limitations: Investigators expected sequencing depth to affect clonotype sharing among donors.

Notes on this clone: Its antigen remains unknown. Other DNA sequences from this sample encode an identical CDR3 as well.

There were no recent acute infections or vaccinations among the donors, who were healthy HIV-negative adults. Ten immunoSEQ deep assay plates held the unsorted PBMC DNA. In the original processing: Owing to the provision of junction-only sequences devoid of quality scores by immunoSEQ, filtering differed. Clones were sequenced by immunoSEQ multiplex PCR, and TCRdb holds only the in-frame ones, with some missing. V, J and clone size were drawn from that table, and D and trimming were deduced from the DNA. The sample lists 450,000 to 500,000 clones, about 82% occurring once. Germline lookup yields CDR1 SGHTA and CDR2 FQGNSA. This CDR3 is built from 11 residues. Trimming cost V 0 bases and J 5 bases, with 1 base left between them.

The sequencing input was PBMCs. The chain employs TRBV7-2 and TRBJ2-5; D is unclear. This receptor was obtained from a woman aged 40 to 55 in good health. Some clones in this sample may be carry-over from other donors' samples. CDR3 sequence reads: CASSLAETQYF. The DNA for the CDR3 is TGTGCCAGCAGCTTAGCGGAGACCCAGTACTTC. Looking up the rest from reference TRBV7-2 and TRBJ2-5 gives the full variable domain: GAGVSQSPSNKVTEKGKDVELRCDPISGHTALYWYRQSLGQGLEFLIYFQGNSAPDKSGLPSDRFSAERTGGSVSTLTIQRTQQEDSAVYLCASSLAETQYFGPGTRLLVL.